The 14 T cell receptor beta chains given below trace back to one sample, sequenced in a study of blood T cell repertoires in COVID-19. Profiled with immunoSEQ multiplex PCR; TCRdb holds only in-frame clones, not every one. The table has hundreds of thousands of clones, approximately 86% seen once. Sequenced material: PBMCs or T cells enriched from blood (not recorded which). Receptors originate from a woman aged 18-29 years who had recovered from COVID-19.

The V and J genes are TRBV28 and TRBJ1-2; D may be TRBD1 (6 bases). V was shortened by 0 bases and J by 0 bases, with 14 bases between the two germline ends. In germline, CDR1 is MDHEN, CDR2 SYDVKM. The CDR3 extends over 17 amino acids. The CDR3 coding sequence is TGTGCCAGCAGTTTATGGGGGGAACAGGGCTCTAACTATGGCTACACCTTC. Amino acids: CASSLWGEQGSNYGYTF.

The V gene is TRBV7-9, the J gene TRBJ1-4, with D possibly TRBD1 on 6 matching bases. The CDR3 has 15 amino acids. The germline V gene has CDR1 SEHNR and CDR2 FQNEAQ (reference sequence). Trimming shortened V by 3 bases and J by 2 bases, and 10 bases separated the two germline ends. CDR3 sequence reads: CASSFGQGTNEKLFF. The CDR3, as DNA: TGTGCCAGCAGCTTTGGGCAGGGGACTAATGAAAAACTGTTTTTT.

The chain has TRBV2 and TRBJ1-2, with a weak D call TRBD1 (5 bases). CDR1 SNHLY and CDR2 FYNNEI come from the germline V gene. The CDR3 has 15 residues. V lost 1 base and J lost 4, with 13 bases in between. The CDR3 DNA reads TGTGCCAGCAGTGAAGTCCCAGGGTCGGTCTATGGCTACACCTTC. It translates to CASSEVPGSVYGYTF.

In this sample, this clone turned up once. This chain links TRBV7-2 with TRBJ2-2, with TRBD1 as a possible D gene (6 bases). Germline V gene sequence: CDR1 SGHTA, CDR2 FQGNSA. Trimming removed 6 bases at V and 5 bases at J, with 13 bases between. This CDR3 is 14 amino acids long. The CDR3 DNA reads as TGTGCCAGCAGACCGAACAGGGCAACCGGGGAGCTGTTTTTT. This translates into CASRPNRATGELFF.

This chain joins TRBV11-3 and TRBJ2-2, with 7 positions matching TRBD1. The germline CDR1 and CDR2 sequences are SGHNT and YENEEA. This CDR3 region has 17 residues. With 0 bases clipped from V and 6 bases from J, the junction kept 10 bases outside the gene matches. CDR3 in amino acids: CASSLDWVQGMAGELFF. CDR3 sequence (DNA): TGTGCCAGCAGCTTAGATTGGGTACAGGGGATGGCCGGGGAGCTGTTTTTT.

This clone was detected once. The V and J genes are TRBV6-4 and TRBJ2-7; 7 nucleotides match TRBD2. The V and J ends lost 5 bases and 9 bases, in that order; junction bases with no gene match: 10. Germline lookup yields CDR1 MRHNA and CDR2 SNTAGT. This CDR3 is 13 amino acids long. DNA of the CDR3: TGTGCCAGCAGTCAGAAGCGCGGGGGAGGGCAGTACTTC. Its translation: CASSQKRGGGQYF.

This chain links TRBV29-1 with TRBJ1-3; 8 nucleotides match TRBD1. Germline-derived CDR1 and CDR2 are SQVTM and ANQGSEA. V was pared by 6 bases and J by 4 bases, with 11 bases of the junction left unmatched. The length of the CDR3 is 15 residues. The CDR3 DNA reads as TGCAGCGTCAGGGGGCTGGGGCTGGACGGAAACACCATATATTTT. Encoded protein: CSVRGLGLDGNTIYF.

The rearrangement joins TRBV6-5 to TRBJ1-2; D remains ambiguous. CDR1 and CDR2 (germline): MNHEY, SVGAGI. The V end was cut by 5 bases, the J end by 6 bases, with 16 bases between. The CDR3 spans 14 residues. CDR3 DNA: TGTGCCAGCAGTACCCTCGACAAATCCCATGGCTACACCTTC. Translating it yields CASSTLDKSHGYTF.

The chain carries TRBV14 and TRBJ1-1; D gene uncertain. CDR3 size: 13 residues. V lost 1 base and J 4 bases, leaving 7 bases between the germline ends. Germline CDR1 SGHDN, CDR2 FVKESK. CDR3 bases: TGTGCCAGCAGCCAAGGGAGGACCACTGAAGCTTTCTTT. Translating it yields CASSQGRTTEAFF.

CDR3 nucleotides: TGTGCCAGCAGCTTAGAGCGGCCTAGCACAGATACGCAGTATTTT. As protein: CASSLERPSTDTQYF. V usage is TRBV7-9 and J usage is TRBJ2-3, with D possibly being TRBD2 (5 bases). From germline, CDR1 is SEHNR and CDR2 FQNEAQ (reference sequence). The V end lost 1 base, the J end lost 0 bases, and 8 bases lay between the germline ends. This CDR3 region has 15 residues. The full variable domain, in which reference TRBV7-9 and TRBJ2-3 provide the parts outside the CDR3, is DTGVSQNPRHKITKRGQNVTFRCDPISEHNRLYWYRQTLGQGPEFLTYFQNEAQLEKSRLLSDRFSAERPKGSFSTLEIQRTEQGDSAMYLCASSLERPSTDTQYFGPGTRLTVL.

Only one count was recorded for this clone. This sample includes further DNA sequences coding for the same CDR3. J is TRBJ1-1 and V is TRBV5-4; D unresolved. The germline gives CDR1 SGHNT, CDR2 YYREEE (reference sequence). The length of the CDR3 is 13 residues. The germline V and J ends were trimmed by 4 bases and 4 bases, with 11 bases remaining between them. The CDR3 here is CASSLLGGTEAFF. CDR3 nucleotide sequence: TGTGCCAGCAGCCTACTAGGAGGCACTGAAGCTTTCTTT.

V usage is TRBV7-2 and J usage is TRBJ2-4; 8 positions agree with TRBD1. With V trimmed by 5 bases and J by 15 bases, 12 bases remained unmatched. Germline loops: CDR1 SGHTA, CDR2 FQGNSA. The CDR3 has 13 amino acids. CDR3 sequence: CASSLAQTGAGYF. The CDR3 DNA is TGTGCCAGCAGCCTCGCGCAGACAGGGGCCGGGTACTTC.

V usage is TRBV5-6 and J usage is TRBJ2-2; 13 bases fit TRBD2. The CDR3 is 18 amino acids. J gave up 4 bases and V 3 bases, and 9 bases lay outside the gene matches. CDR1 and CDR2 (germline): SGHDT, YYEEEE. The DNA of the CDR3 is TGTGCCAGCAGCTCTACCACTAGCGGGAGGGCACGCACCGGGGAGCTGTTTTTT. Protein sequence: CASSSTTSGRARTGELFF.

J is TRBJ1-3 and V is TRBV15; D is unclear. This CDR3 spans 16 amino acids. V lost 0 bases and J 0 bases, leaving 9 bases between the germline ends. From germline, CDR1 is LNHNV and CDR2 YYDKDF (reference sequence). The CDR3: CATSRESGTSGNTIYF. CDR3 nucleotides: TGTGCCACCAGCAGAGAGAGCGGAACCTCTGGAAACACCATATATTTT.